Following are 17 T cell receptor beta chains from one sample sequenced in a study of breast tumors, draining lymph nodes, adjacent tissues. Breast cancer patients provided tissue from their axillary draining lymph nodes. TCRdb redid the calling of the multiplex PCR reads with MiXCR, one entry per CDR3 protein. Of around 300,000 distinct CDR3 sequences listed, over 25% were seen once; the top ten hold under 1.2%. Sequencing used axillary lymph node tissue. All receptors come from a female donor with breast cancer. Some clones in this sample may be carry-over from other donors' samples.

This clonotype has ten or more counts. The CDR3 sequence is CASSLRTSYNSPLHF. CDR3 nucleotide sequence: TGTGCCAGCAGCCTACGGACATCCTATAATTCACCCCTCCACTTT. The chain combines TRBV11-2 with TRBJ1-6, with TRBD1 as a possible D gene (5 bases). This CDR3 contains 15 residues. Germline V CDR1 and CDR2: SGHAT, FQNNGV. Trimming took off 5 bases at V and 1 base at J, with 9 bases between the two ends.

This clonotype was counted at least ten times. This chain joins TRBV7-8 and TRBJ2-7; a weak D match, TRBD1 (6 bases). The V gene's germline CDR1 is SGHVS and CDR2 FQNEAQ. With 0 bases removed from V and 3 bases from J, the gap between germline ends came to 12 bases. CDR3 length: 15 amino acids. The CDR3 spells CASSLAPGEGYEQYF. The CDR3, as DNA: TGTGCCAGCAGCTTAGCACCAGGGGAAGGCTACGAGCAGTACTTC.

The CDR3 protein is CASSGDHNSPLHF. CDR3 nucleotides: TGTGCCAGCAGTGGGGACCATAATTCACCCCTCCACTTT. The chain links TRBV25-1 to TRBJ1-6; possible D gene TRBD1, 5 bases. Germline-derived CDR1 and CDR2 are MGHDK and SYGVNS. This CDR3 has 13 amino acids. Trimming removed 4 bases from V and 5 bases from J, with 6 bases in between.

Only one count was recorded for this clonotype. The conserved phenylalanine or tryptophan is not found at the CDR3 terminus, so this likely reflects a read error. It is unclear where the CDR3 begins or ends on the DNA, so no DNA is shown, and the CDR3 is as TCRdb lists it. The rearrangement uses TRBV14 and TRBJ2-1; the table names TRBD2, a call not compared with the DNA. The CDR3 is 13 residues long, counting both termini. Germline CDR1 is SGHDN and CDR2 is FVKESK. The CDR3 region is CASSQRLAGERFS.

Turning to this clonotype: A much bigger clone sits one base away, suggesting this may be a read error. The V and J genes are TRBV5-1 and TRBJ2-7; the match to TRBD2 covers 8 bases. The CDR3 is 15 amino acids. CDR1 SGHRS and CDR2 YFSETQ come from the germline V gene. J gave up 5 bases and V 5 bases, and 12 bases lay outside the gene matches. In DNA form, the CDR3 reads TGCGCCAGCAGGTATGGGGCGGGAGGTAACAACGAGCAGTACTTC. Protein sequence: CASRYGAGGNNEQYF.

This clonotype was found many times. The chain is built from TRBV5-1 and TRBJ1-6; 7 nucleotides agree with TRBD1. The CDR3 length is 15 residues. V shed 2 bases and J 8 bases; nucleotides not matched to a gene: 7. Germline-derived CDR1 and CDR2 are SGHRS and YFSETQ. The CDR3 reads CASSLQQGNHSPLHF. The CDR3, as DNA: TGCGCCAGCAGCTTACAACAGGGGAACCATTCACCCCTCCACTTT.

With regard to this clonotype: One base away lies a much larger clone, so this may be a sequencing read error. The chain employs TRBV19 and TRBJ1-4; D gene ambiguous. CDR3 size: 14 residues. Looked up from germline, CDR1 is LNHDA and CDR2 is SQIVND (reference sequence). The CDR3 protein is CASGILATNEKLFF. The CDR3 DNA reads as TGTGCCAGTGGTATACTCGCAACTAATGAAAAACTGTTTTTT.

About this clonotype: This may come from a read error, since a much larger clone is one base off. This chain uses TRBV7-2 with TRBJ2-5, with 10 bases aligning to TRBD2. This CDR3 comprises 15 residues. Germline V lookup: CDR1 SGHTA, CDR2 FQGNSA. As DNA, the CDR3 is TGTGCCAGCAGCTTAGCTTCTAGCGGGAGAGAGACCCAGCACTTC. It yields the protein CASSLASSGRETQHF.

This chain links TRBV20-1 with TRBJ2-3; 10 positions agree with TRBD2. CDR3 length equals 16 residues. The V segment lost 0 bases and the J segment 0 bases; nucleotides outside the gene matches: 3. CDR1 and CDR2 from the germline V gene are DFQATT and SNEGSKA (reference sequence). CDR3 bases: TGCAGTGCTAGAGACCAACTAGCGGGGAGCACAGATACGCAGTATTTT. This translates into CSARDQLAGSTDTQYF.

This clonotype has just a few counts. This CDR3 reads CASRYDSGSPSYEQYF. In nucleotides, the CDR3 is TGTGCCAGCAGGTACGATAGCGGATCTCCCTCCTACGAGCAGTACTTC. The chain carries TRBV27 and TRBJ2-7; tentatively, D is TRBD2 (6 bases). The CDR3 is 16 amino acids. Deletions cut 6 bases from V and 0 bases from J, with 18 bases between. Germline V gene sequence: CDR1 MNHEY, CDR2 SMNVEV (reference sequence).

The chain links TRBV24-1 to TRBJ1-1; no reliable D call. In germline, CDR1 is KGHDR, CDR2 SFDVKD. The V end was cut by 4 bases, the J end by 1 base, with 6 bases between. This CDR3 contains 13 residues. CDR3 sequence (DNA): TGTGCCACCAGTGAGGGATGGAACACTGAAGCTTTCTTT. Its protein product is CATSEGWNTEAFF.

This clonotype was seen at least ten times. The rearrangement joins TRBV2 to TRBJ1-6; D gene uncertain. Trimming took 7 bases from V and 0 from J, leaving 10 bases between them. The CDR3 extends over 15 amino acids. CDR1 and CDR2 from the germline V gene are SNHLY and FYNNEI. The CDR3 DNA is TGTGCCAGCACCCGGGAGAGCTCCTATAATTCACCCCTCCACTTT. Its translation is CASTRESSYNSPLHF.

This clonotype was observed many times. The J gene is TRBJ2-3, the V gene TRBV6-5; TRBD2 agrees at 8 bases. The CDR3 is 16 amino acids. Germline CDR1 and CDR2: MNHEY and SVGAGI. The V and J ends lost 2 bases and 4 bases, in that order; junction bases with no gene match: 8. CDR3 nucleotide sequence: TGTGCCAGCAGTTACAGGCCGGGACTAGTCCCAGATACGCAGTATTTT. This sequence encodes CASSYRPGLVPDTQYF.

This clonotype was seen just once. A read error may be the cause here, since a much bigger clone is one base away. The chain links TRBV13 to TRBJ2-5; 8 nucleotides match TRBD2. Per germline, CDR1 PRHDT and CDR2 FYEKMQ (reference sequence). This CDR3 spans 18 amino acids. The CDR3 nucleotides read TGTGCCGGCAGCCTAAGGGGCGGGAGGCATATAGGACAAGAGACCCAGTACTTC. It specifies CAGSLRGGRHIGQETQYF.

This clonotype has just a few counts. J is TRBJ1-1 and V is TRBV9; D is uncertain. The V gene's germline CDR1 is SGDLS and CDR2 YYNGEE. The length of the CDR3 is 15 residues. V was trimmed by 0 bases and J by 0 bases, leaving 9 bases between them. CDR3 residues: CASSVGGRMNTEAFF. The DNA for the CDR3 is TGTGCCAGCAGCGTAGGTGGGAGAATGAACACTGAAGCTTTCTTT.

There are many counts of this clonotype. The rearrangement uses TRBV11-3 and TRBJ1-2; D may be TRBD1 (6 bases). Germline lookup yields CDR1 SGHNT and CDR2 YENEEA. Trimming cost V 5 bases and J 5 bases, with 15 bases left between them. The CDR3 covers 14 residues. The CDR3 DNA is TGTGCCAGCAGCGCAAAAGGGGGAACGTATGGCTACACCTTC. It yields the protein CASSAKGGTYGYTF.

Turning to this clonotype: Since a much larger clone is just one base distant, this may be a read error. The chain is built from TRBV7-9 and TRBJ2-7; 7 bases are a match to TRBD2. This CDR3 comprises 13 residues. Per the germline V gene, CDR1 is SEHNR and CDR2 is FQNEAQ (reference sequence). J was trimmed by 3 bases and V by 8 bases; bases with no gene match: 7. Here the CDR3 DNA reads TGTGCCAGCGAGGGACGGGGGGTCTACGAGCAGTACTTC. Its protein product is CASEGRGVYEQYF. The variable domain in full, with the rest retrieved from reference TRBV7-9 and TRBJ2-7, is DTGVSQNPRHKITKRGQNVTFRCDPISEHNRLYWYRQTLGQGPEFLTYFQNEAQLEKSRLLSDRFSAERPKGSFSTLEIQRTEQGDSAMYLCASEGRGVYEQYFGPGTRLTVT.